Listed here are 10 T cell receptor beta chains from one sample, sequenced in a study of patients and donors after allogeneic stem cell transplantation. Using its own MiXCR run on the RT-PCR reads, TCRdb lists one record per CDR3 protein. The sample contains around 240,000 distinct CDR3 sequences, around an eighth of which appear only once. Sequenced input: blood, either unsorted or a sorted T cell fraction (not recorded which). The receptors derive from a human donor who was either an allogeneic HSCT recipient or a stem cell or donor lymphocyte infusion donor (not recorded which). It is not recorded whose cells these are; they may come from a transplant donor.

This clonotype has a count of ten or more. V usage is TRBV7-9 and J usage is TRBJ2-2; the D is unclear. In germline, CDR1 is SEHNR, CDR2 FQNEAQ (reference sequence). This CDR3 has 17 amino acids. V dropped 4 bases and J dropped 6 bases, with 21 bases sitting between them. CDR3 bases: TGTGCCAGCAGCTCCAACCTGGTGCTAGGCGGTCCCGGGGAGCTGTTTTTT. Protein sequence: CASSSNLVLGGPGELFF.

In its sample, this clonotype was seen many times. V and J are TRBV5-1 and TRBJ2-5; D tentatively fits TRBD1 or TRBD2 (6 bases each). Germline-derived CDR1 and CDR2 are SGHRS and YFSETQ. The CDR3 spans 15 residues. Trimming took 1 base from V and 4 from J, leaving 14 bases between them. DNA of the CDR3: TGCGCCAGCAGCTTGCTCCCGGGGGCGGGAGAGACCCAGTACTTC. It codes for CASSLLPGAGETQYF.

The chain joins TRBV5-1 to TRBJ2-2, with a possible D match to TRBD1 (5 bases). Germline V gene data show CDR1 as SGHRS and CDR2 as YFSETQ. V lost 0 bases and J 4 bases, leaving 7 bases between the germline ends. The CDR3 consists of 14 residues. This chain's CDR3 is CASSLAGSTGELFF. CDR3 DNA: TGCGCCAGCAGCTTGGCAGGGTCCACCGGGGAGCTGTTTTTT.

This clonotype came up a few times. The gene calls are TRBV6-1 and TRBJ2-2, with D hard to call. CDR1 is MNHNS and CDR2 is SASEGT in the germline V gene. V lost 5 bases, J lost 8 bases, and 15 bases lay in between. The CDR3 is 14 residues long. CDR3 nucleotide sequence: TGTGCCAGCAGTACACTACCTCAGGCTGGGGAGCTGTTTTTT. It specifies CASSTLPQAGELFF.

The chain employs TRBV7-9 and TRBJ2-2; D not certain. Trimming removed 1 base from V and 1 base from J, with 7 bases in between. CDR3 length: 15 residues. In germline, CDR1 is SEHNR, CDR2 FQNEAQ (reference sequence). The chain's CDR3 is CASSLDGRNTGELFF. Here the CDR3 DNA reads TGTGCCAGCAGCTTAGACGGGCGGAACACCGGGGAGCTGTTTTTT.

This clonotype was detected many times. V gene TRBV5-1 combines with J gene TRBJ1-1; tentative D call: TRBD1 (6 bases). CDR3 length: 15 residues. In germline, CDR1 is SGHRS, CDR2 YFSETQ. V lost 0 bases, J lost 1 base, and 10 bases lay in between. CDR3 coding DNA: TGCGCCAGCAGCTTGGATGGACAGTCGAACACTGAAGCTTTCTTT. Translated, it gives CASSLDGQSNTEAFF.

This clonotype was observed a handful of times. The CDR3 DNA is TGCAGTGCAAATAGCGGGGGGGAACGGAATGAGCAGTTCTTC. This gives the protein CSANSGGERNEQFF. The J gene is TRBJ2-1, the V gene TRBV20-1; the match to TRBD2 covers 11 bases. After removal of 6 bases from V and 7 bases from J, the junction contained 8 bases not matched to a gene. This CDR3 has 14 residues. From germline, CDR1 is DFQATT and CDR2 SNEGSKA (reference sequence).

This clonotype appeared many times. The V gene is TRBV5-1, the J gene TRBJ2-3; D may be TRBD2 (5 bases). The CDR3 is 14 amino acids. The V end lost 4 bases, the J end lost 6 bases, and 15 bases lay between the germline ends. Germline-derived CDR1 and CDR2 are SGHRS and YFSETQ. The CDR3 sequence: CASSLIGVTDTQYF. In nucleotides, the CDR3 is TGCGCCAGCAGCCTGATCGGGGTCACGGATACGCAGTATTTT.

Many counts were recorded for this clonotype. The junction differs from germline at one of its ends, possibly a read error. This chain joins TRBV11-2 and TRBJ1-3; tentatively, D is TRBD1 (5 bases). Per the germline V gene, CDR1 is SGHAT and CDR2 is FQNNGV. This CDR3 comprises 14 residues. CDR3: CASSLDSSGNTIYF. DNA for the CDR3: TGTGCCAGCAGCCTAGACAGCTCTGGAAACACCATATATTTT.

The chain carries TRBV13 and TRBJ2-7; a possible D gene is TRBD1 (5 bases). V was clipped by 2 bases and J by 4 bases, with 9 bases between them. CDR1 PRHDT and CDR2 FYEKMQ come from the germline V gene (reference sequence). CDR3 length equals 13 residues. The CDR3 reads CASSLPGRYEQYF. Here the CDR3 DNA reads TGTGCCAGCAGCTTACCAGGGCGATACGAGCAGTACTTC.